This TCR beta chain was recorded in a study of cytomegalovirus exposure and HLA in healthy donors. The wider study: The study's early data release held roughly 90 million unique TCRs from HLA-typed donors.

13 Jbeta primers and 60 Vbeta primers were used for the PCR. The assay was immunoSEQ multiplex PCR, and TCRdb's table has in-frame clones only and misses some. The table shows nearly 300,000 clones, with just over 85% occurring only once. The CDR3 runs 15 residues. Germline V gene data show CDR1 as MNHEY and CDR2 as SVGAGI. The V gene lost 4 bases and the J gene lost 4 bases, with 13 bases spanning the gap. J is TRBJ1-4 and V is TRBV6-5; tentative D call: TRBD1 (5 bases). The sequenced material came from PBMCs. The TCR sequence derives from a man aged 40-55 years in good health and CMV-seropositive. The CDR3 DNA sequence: TGTGCCAGCAGTTCTCGGGGGGTTGGTAATGAAAAACTGTTTTTT. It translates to CASSSRGVGNEKLFF.